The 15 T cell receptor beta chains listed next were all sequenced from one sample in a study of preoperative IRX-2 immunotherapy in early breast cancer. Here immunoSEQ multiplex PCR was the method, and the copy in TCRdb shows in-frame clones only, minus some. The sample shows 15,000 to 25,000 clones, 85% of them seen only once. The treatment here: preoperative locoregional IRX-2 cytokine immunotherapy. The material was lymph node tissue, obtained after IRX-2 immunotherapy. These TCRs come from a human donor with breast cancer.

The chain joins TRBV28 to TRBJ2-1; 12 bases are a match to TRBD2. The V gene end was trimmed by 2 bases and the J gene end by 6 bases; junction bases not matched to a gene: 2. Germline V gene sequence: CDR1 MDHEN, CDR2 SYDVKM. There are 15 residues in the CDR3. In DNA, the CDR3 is TGTGCCAGCAGTTTACGGACTAGCGGGGCCAATGAGCAGTTCTTC. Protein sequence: CASSLRTSGANEQFF.

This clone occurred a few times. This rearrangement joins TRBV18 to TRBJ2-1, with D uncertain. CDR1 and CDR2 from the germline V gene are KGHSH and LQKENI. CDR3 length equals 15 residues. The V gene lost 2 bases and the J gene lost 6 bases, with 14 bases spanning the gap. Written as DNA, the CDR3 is TGTGCCAGCTCACCAGGAACAGAGCGCAGCAATGAGCAGTTCTTC. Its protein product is CASSPGTERSNEQFF.

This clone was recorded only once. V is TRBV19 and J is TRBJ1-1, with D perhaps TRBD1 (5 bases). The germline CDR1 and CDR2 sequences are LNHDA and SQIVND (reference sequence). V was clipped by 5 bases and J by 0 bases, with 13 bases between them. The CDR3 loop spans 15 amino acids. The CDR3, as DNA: TGTGCCAGTAGTTTACTGACAGTACTGAACACTGAAGCTTTCTTT. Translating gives CASSLLTVLNTEAFF.

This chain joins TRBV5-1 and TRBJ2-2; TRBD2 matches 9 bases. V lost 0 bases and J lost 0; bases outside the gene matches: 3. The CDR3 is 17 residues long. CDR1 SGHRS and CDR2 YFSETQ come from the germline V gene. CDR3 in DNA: TGCGCCAGCAGCTTGGGAGGGACTAGCCCGAACACCGGGGAGCTGTTTTTT. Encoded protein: CASSLGGTSPNTGELFF.

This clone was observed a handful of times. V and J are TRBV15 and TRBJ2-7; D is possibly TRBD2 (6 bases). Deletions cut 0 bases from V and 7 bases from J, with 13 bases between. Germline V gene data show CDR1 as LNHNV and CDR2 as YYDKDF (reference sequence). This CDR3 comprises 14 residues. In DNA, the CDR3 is TGTGCCACCAGCAGAGATTTTTCCGGGACTGAGCAGTACTTC. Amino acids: CATSRDFSGTEQYF.

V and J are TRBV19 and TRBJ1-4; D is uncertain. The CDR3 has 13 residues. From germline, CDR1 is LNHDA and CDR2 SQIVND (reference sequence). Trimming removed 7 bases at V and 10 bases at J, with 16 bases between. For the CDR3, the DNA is TGTGCCAGTACCGGACCCCACGAGGGAAAACTGTTTTTT. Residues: CASTGPHEGKLFF.

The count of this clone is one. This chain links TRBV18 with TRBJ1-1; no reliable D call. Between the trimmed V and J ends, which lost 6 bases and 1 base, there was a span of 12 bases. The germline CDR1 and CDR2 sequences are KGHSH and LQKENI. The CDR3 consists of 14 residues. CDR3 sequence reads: CASSRQTQNTEAFF. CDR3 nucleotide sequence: TGTGCCAGCTCCCGCCAGACTCAGAACACTGAAGCTTTCTTT.

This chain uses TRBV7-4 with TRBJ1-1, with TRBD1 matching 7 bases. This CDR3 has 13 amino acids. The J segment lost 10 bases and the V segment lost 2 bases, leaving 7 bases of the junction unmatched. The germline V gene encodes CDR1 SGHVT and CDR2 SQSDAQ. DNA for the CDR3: TGTGCCAGCAGCTTAATGACTCAGGGGGGAGCTTTCTTT. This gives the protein CASSLMTQGGAFF.

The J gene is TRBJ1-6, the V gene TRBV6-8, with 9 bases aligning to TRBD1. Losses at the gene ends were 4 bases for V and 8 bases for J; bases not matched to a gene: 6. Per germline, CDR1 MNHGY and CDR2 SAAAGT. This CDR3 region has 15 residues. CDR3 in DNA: TGTGCCAGCAGTTTGGACGGGACAGGGTATTCACCCCTCCACTTT. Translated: CASSLDGTGYSPLHF.

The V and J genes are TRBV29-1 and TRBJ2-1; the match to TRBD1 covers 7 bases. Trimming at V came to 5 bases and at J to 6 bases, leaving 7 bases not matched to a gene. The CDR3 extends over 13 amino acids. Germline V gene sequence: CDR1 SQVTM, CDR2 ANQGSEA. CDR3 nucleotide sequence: TGCAGCGTTTCCGTACAGGGGAGCAATGAGCAGTTCTTC. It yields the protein CSVSVQGSNEQFF.

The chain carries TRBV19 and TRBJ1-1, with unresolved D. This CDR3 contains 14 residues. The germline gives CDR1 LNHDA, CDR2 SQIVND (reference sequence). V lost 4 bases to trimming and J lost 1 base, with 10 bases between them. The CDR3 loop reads CASSTPTANTEAFF. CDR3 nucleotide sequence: TGTGCCAGTAGTACCCCGACGGCGAACACTGAAGCTTTCTTT.

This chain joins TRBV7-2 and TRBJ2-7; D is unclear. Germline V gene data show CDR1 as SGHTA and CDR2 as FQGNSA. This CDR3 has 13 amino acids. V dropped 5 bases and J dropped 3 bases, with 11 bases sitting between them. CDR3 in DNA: TGTGCCAGCAGCCTGGCAGTTTTCTACGAGCAGTACTTC. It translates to CASSLAVFYEQYF. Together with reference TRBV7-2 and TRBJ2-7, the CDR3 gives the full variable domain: GAGVSQSPSNKVTEKGKDVELRCDPISGHTALYWYRQSLGQGLEFLIYFQGNSAPDKSGLPSDRFSAERTGGSVSTLTIQRTQQEDSAVYLCASSLAVFYEQYFGPGTRLTVT.

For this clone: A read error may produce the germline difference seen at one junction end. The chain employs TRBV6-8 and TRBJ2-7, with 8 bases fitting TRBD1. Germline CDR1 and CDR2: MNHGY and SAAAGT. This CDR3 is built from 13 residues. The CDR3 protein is CAISAAGGDEQYF. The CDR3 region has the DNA TGTGCCATCAGTGCGGCAGGGGGCGACGAGCAGTACTTC.

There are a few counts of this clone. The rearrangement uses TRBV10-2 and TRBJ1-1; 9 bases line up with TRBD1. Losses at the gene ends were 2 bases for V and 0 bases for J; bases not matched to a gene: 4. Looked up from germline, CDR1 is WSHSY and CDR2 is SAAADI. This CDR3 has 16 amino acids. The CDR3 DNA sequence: TGCGCCAGCAGTGAGCCGGGGACAGGGATGAACACTGAAGCTTTCTTT. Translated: CASSEPGTGMNTEAFF.

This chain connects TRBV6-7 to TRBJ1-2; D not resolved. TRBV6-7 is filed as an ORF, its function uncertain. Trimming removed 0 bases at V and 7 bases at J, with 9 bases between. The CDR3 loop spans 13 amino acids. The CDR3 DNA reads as TGTGCCAGCAGTTACTCAAAAGGGCGTGGCTACACCTTC. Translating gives CASSYSKGRGYTF.